These 10 T cell receptor beta chains share one sample of origin, sequenced in a study of blood T cell repertoires in COVID-19. Profiling relied on immunoSEQ multiplex PCR, and the TCRdb table lists in-frame clones only, not all of them. The sample holds roughly 300,000 clones, about four fifths seen once. The sequencing sample was made of peripheral blood. Source of these receptors: a woman aged 55-69 years with active or convalescent COVID-19.

This clone was seen once. The chain has TRBV18 and TRBJ1-1, with D perhaps TRBD1 (5 bases). This CDR3 region has 14 residues. Trimming left V 2 bases short and J 5 bases short, with 12 bases between. CDR1 and CDR2 (germline): KGHSH, LQKENI. The CDR3 region is CASSPMGGGTEAFF. As DNA, the CDR3 is TGTGCCAGCTCACCAATGGGGGGTGGTACTGAAGCTTTCTTT.

The V call is TRBV2, the J call TRBJ2-4; 7 nucleotides agree with TRBD1. CDR3 length: 16 amino acids. CDR1 SNHLY and CDR2 FYNNEI come from the germline V gene. Unmatched junction bases numbered 8, after V lost 6 bases and J lost 0 bases. As DNA, the CDR3 is TGTGCCAGCAGGGCAGGGACAGACTTAGCCAAAAACATTCAGTACTTC. Translating gives CASRAGTDLAKNIQYF.

The chain carries TRBV3-1 (or the pseudogene TRBV3-2) and TRBJ2-3, with 9 nucleotides matching TRBD2. Losses at the gene ends were 3 bases for V and 4 bases for J; bases not matched to a gene: 11. The CDR3 is 17 residues long. In germline, CDR1 is LGHDT, CDR2 YNNKEL (reference sequence). The CDR3 nucleotides read TGTGCCAGCAGCCAGTACTTTGCGGGGGGGGCGTCAGATACGCAGTATTTT. It specifies CASSQYFAGGASDTQYF.

This rearrangement joins TRBV7-2 to TRBJ2-1; 7 positions match TRBD2. The CDR3 sequence is 15 residues long. Germline values: CDR1 SGHTA, CDR2 FQGNSA. Trimming at V came to 4 bases and at J to 6 bases, leaving 9 bases not matched to a gene. The CDR3 sequence: CASSSQRGTVNEQFF. CDR3 bases: TGTGCCAGCAGCTCTCAGCGGGGTACGGTCAATGAGCAGTTCTTC. Together with reference TRBV7-2 and TRBJ2-1, the CDR3 gives the full variable domain: GAGVSQSPSNKVTEKGKDVELRCDPISGHTALYWYRQSLGQGLEFLIYFQGNSAPDKSGLPSDRFSAERTGGSVSTLTIQRTQQEDSAVYLCASSSQRGTVNEQFFGPGTRLTVL.

This clone was seen once. This chain connects TRBV5-6 to TRBJ2-5, with 8 bases that match TRBD1. The CDR3 totals 15 residues. Per germline, CDR1 SGHDT and CDR2 YYEEEE. V dropped 1 base and J dropped 1; count of bases not matched to a gene: 3. CDR3 residues: CASSLLGQGQETQYF. The CDR3 DNA reads as TGTGCCAGCAGCTTGCTCGGACAGGGCCAAGAGACCCAGTACTTC.

This clone was seen more than once but under ten times. DNA for the CDR3: TGTGCCAGCAGCTTCCGGGGACAGGGCATGAATGAGCAGTTCTTC. It yields the protein CASSFRGQGMNEQFF. The rearrangement uses TRBV11-2 and TRBJ2-1, with 9 bases matching TRBD1. The CDR3 consists of 15 residues. V shed 3 bases and J 7 bases; nucleotides not matched to a gene: 7. From germline, CDR1 is SGHAT and CDR2 FQNNGV.

Note on this clone: Distinct nucleotide sequences in the sample also encode this CDR3. The chain is built from TRBV7-3 and TRBJ1-1, with D possibly being TRBD1 (5 bases). The V gene's germline CDR1 is SGHTA and CDR2 FQGTGA. V dropped 1 base and J dropped 5 bases, with 11 bases sitting between them. This CDR3 contains 14 residues. Here the CDR3 reads CASSLMGGSTEAFF. The CDR3, as DNA: TGTGCCAGCAGCTTAATGGGGGGTAGTACTGAAGCTTTCTTT.

The chain combines TRBV7-8 with TRBJ2-2; 8 nucleotides match TRBD1. This CDR3 has 15 residues. The trim removed 5 bases at V and 3 bases at J, leaving 5 bases unmatched. Looked up from germline, CDR1 is SGHVS and CDR2 is FQNEAQ. The CDR3 DNA is TGTGCCAGCAGCCCCAGGACAGGGCACACCGGGGAGCTGTTTTTT. Encoded protein: CASSPRTGHTGELFF.

The V call is TRBV2, the J call TRBJ2-3, with 9 nucleotides matching TRBD2. Germline V lookup: CDR1 SNHLY, CDR2 FYNNEI. This CDR3 contains 16 residues. V shed 6 bases, J shed 2 bases, and the junction held 9 bases outside the gene matches. CDR3 amino acids: CASRGGGTSITDTQYF. As DNA, the CDR3 is TGTGCCAGCAGGGGGGGTGGGACTAGCATCACAGATACGCAGTATTTT.

This clone turned up a few times. V gene TRBV4-1 combines with J gene TRBJ1-1; D is unresolved. Germline CDR1 and CDR2: MGHRA and YSYEKL. This CDR3 region has 16 residues. V lost 1 base and J lost 0, with 12 bases in between. The chain's CDR3 is CASSQVHSLMNTEAFF. CDR3 coding DNA: TGCGCCAGCAGCCAAGTCCACAGCCTCATGAACACTGAAGCTTTCTTT.